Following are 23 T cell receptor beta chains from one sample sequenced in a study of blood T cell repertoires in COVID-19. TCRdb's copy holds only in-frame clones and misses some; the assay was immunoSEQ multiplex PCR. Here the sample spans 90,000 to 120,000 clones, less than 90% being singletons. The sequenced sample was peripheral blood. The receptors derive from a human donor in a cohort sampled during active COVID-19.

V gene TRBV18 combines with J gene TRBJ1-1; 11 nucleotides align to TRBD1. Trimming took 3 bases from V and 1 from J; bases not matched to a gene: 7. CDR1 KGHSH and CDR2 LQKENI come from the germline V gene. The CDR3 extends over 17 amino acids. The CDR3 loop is CASSPLWGQGGNTEAFF. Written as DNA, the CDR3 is TGTGCCAGCTCACCCCTCTGGGGACAGGGGGGGAACACTGAAGCTTTCTTT.

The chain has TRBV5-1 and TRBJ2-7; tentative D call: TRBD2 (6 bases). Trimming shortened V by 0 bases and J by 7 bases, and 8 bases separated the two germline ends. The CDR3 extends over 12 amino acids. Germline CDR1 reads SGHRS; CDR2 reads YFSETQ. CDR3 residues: CASSLVGGEQYF. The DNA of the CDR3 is TGCGCCAGCAGCTTGGTCGGGGGTGAGCAGTACTTC.

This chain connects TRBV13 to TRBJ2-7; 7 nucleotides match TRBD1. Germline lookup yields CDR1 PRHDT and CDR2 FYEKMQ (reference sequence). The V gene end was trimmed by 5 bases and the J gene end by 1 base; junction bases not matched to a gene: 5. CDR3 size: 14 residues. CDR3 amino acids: CASSLRQGSYEQYV. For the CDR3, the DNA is TGTGCCAGCAGCCTTCGACAGGGTTCCTACGAGCAGTACGTC.

DNA for the CDR3: TGTGCCAGCAGTCAGGGGTGGACAGCGCTAAATGAAAAACTGTTTTTT. This translates into CASSQGWTALNEKLFF. The chain recombines TRBV2 with TRBJ1-4, with D perhaps matching TRBD1 (6 bases). The CDR3 is 16 amino acids. The V end lost 5 bases, the J end lost 5 bases, and 18 bases lay between the germline ends. The germline gives CDR1 SNHLY, CDR2 FYNNEI. The full variable domain, with the rest looked up from reference TRBV2 and TRBJ1-4, is EPEVTQTPSHQVTQMGQEVILRCVPISNHLYFYWYRQILGQKVEFLVSFYNNEISEKSEIFDDQFSVERPDGSNFTLKIRSTKLEDSAMYFCASSQGWTALNEKLFFGSGTQLSVL.

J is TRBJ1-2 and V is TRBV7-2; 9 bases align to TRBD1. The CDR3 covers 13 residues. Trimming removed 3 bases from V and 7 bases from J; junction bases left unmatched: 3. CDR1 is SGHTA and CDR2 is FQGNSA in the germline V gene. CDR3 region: CASSFGQGRGYTF. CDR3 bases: TGTGCCAGCAGCTTCGGACAGGGGCGTGGCTACACCTTC. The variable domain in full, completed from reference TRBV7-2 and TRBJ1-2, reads GAGVSQSPSNKVTEKGKDVELRCDPISGHTALYWYRQSLGQGLEFLIYFQGNSAPDKSGLPSDRFSAERTGGSVSTLTIQRTQQEDSAVYLCASSFGQGRGYTFGSGTRLTVV.

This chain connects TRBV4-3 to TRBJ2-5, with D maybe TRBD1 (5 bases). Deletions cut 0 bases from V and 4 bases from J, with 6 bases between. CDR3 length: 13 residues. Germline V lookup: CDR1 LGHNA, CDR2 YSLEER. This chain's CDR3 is CASSQDRGETQYF. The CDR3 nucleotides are TGCGCCAGCAGCCAAGATAGGGGAGAGACCCAGTACTTC.

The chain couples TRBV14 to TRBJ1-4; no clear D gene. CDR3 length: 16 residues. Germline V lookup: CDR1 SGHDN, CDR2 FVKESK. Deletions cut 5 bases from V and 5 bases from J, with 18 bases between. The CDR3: CASSTRRAGLNEKLFF. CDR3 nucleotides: TGTGCCAGCAGCACGCGCCGGGCCGGACTGAATGAAAAACTGTTTTTT.

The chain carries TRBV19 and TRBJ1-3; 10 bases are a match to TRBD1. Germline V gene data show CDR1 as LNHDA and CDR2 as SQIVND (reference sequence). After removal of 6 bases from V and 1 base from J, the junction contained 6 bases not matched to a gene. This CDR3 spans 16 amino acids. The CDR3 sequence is CASRRDRGSSGNTIYF. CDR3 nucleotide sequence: TGTGCCAGTAGGAGGGACAGGGGTTCGTCTGGAAACACCATATATTTT.

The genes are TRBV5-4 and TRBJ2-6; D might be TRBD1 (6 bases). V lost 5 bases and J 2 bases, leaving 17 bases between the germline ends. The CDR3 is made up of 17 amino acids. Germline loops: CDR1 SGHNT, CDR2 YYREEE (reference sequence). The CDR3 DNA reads TGTGCCAGCAGGCCCGACTCAGGGGCGCCTGGGGCCAACGTCCTGACTTTC. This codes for CASRPDSGAPGANVLTF.

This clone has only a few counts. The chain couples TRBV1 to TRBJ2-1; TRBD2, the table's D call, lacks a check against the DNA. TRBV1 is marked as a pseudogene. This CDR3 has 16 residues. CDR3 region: CTSSQVAGEPPLEQFF. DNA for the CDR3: TGCACCAGCAGCCAAGTGGCGGGGGAGCCCCCCCTTGAGCAGTTCTTC.

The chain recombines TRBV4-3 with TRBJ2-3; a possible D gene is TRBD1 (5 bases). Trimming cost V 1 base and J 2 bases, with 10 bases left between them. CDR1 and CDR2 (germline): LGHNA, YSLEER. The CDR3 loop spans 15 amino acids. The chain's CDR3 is CASSQGDRHTDTQYF. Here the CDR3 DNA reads TGCGCCAGCAGCCAAGGCGACAGACACACAGATACGCAGTATTTT.

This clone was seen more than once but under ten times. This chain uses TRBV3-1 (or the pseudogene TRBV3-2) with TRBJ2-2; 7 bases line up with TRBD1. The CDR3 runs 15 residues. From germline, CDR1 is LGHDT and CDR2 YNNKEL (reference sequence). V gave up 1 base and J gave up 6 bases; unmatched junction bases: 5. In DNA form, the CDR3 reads TGTGCCAGCAGCCAAGGGGAACAGGGGTCCGGGGAGCTGTTTTTT. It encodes CASSQGEQGSGELFF.

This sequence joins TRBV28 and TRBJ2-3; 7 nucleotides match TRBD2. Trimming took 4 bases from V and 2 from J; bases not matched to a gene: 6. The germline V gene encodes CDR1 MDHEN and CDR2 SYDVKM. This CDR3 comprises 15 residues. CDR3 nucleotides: TGTGCCAGCAGTTCTGAGCGGGGCGACACAGATACGCAGTATTTT. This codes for CASSSERGDTDTQYF.

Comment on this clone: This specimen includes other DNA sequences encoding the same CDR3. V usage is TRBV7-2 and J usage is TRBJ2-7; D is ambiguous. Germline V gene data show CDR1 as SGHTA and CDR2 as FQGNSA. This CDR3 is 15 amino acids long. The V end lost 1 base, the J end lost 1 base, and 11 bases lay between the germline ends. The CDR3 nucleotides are TGTGCCAGCAGCTTAGGGGCAGCTGCTTCCTACGAGCAGTACTTC. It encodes CASSLGAAASYEQYF.

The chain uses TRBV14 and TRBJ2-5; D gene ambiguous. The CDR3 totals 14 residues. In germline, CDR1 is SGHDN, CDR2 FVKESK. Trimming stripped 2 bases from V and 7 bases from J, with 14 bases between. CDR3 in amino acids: CASSQKPSVPTQYF. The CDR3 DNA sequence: TGTGCCAGCAGCCAAAAACCGAGCGTGCCGACCCAGTACTTC.

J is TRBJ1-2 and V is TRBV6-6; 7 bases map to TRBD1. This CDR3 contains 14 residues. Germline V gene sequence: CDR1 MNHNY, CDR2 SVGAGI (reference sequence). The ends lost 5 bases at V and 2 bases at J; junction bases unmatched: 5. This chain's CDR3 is CASSPGTVNYGYTF. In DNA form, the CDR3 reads TGTGCCAGCAGTCCCGGGACAGTAAACTATGGCTACACCTTC.

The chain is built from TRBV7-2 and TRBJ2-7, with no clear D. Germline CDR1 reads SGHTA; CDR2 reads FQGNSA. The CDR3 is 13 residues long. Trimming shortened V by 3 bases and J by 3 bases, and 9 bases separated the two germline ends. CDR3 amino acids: CASSFARFYEQYF. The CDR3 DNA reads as TGTGCCAGCAGCTTTGCACGGTTCTACGAGCAGTACTTC.

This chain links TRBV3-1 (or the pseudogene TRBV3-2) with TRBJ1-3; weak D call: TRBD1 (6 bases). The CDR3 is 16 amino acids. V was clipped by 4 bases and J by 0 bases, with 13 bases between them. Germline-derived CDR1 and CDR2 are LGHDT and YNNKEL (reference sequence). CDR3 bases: TGTGCCAGCAGCCCAGAGACAGGCCACTCTGGAAACACCATATATTTT. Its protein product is CASSPETGHSGNTIYF.

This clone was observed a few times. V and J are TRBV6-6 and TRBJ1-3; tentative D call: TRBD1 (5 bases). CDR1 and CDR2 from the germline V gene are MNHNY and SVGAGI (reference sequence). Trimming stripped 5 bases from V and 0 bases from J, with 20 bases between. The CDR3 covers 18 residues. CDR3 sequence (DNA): TGTGCCAGCAGTCAGTCAGGGTTCCTCATTAGCTCTGGAAACACCATATATTTT. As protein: CASSQSGFLISSGNTIYF.

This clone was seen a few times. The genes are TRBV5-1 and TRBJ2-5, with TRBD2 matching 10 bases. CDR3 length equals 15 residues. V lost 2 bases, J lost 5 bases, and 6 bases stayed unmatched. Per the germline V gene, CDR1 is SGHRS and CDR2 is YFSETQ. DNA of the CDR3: TGCGCCAGCAGCTTCGGTGCTAGCGGGAGCGAGACCCAGTACTTC. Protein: CASSFGASGSETQYF.

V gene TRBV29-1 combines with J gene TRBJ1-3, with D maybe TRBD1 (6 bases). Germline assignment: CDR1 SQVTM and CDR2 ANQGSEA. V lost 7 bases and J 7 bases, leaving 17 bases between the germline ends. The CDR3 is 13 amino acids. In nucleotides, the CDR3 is TGCAGCGCCGGAGGGGGGGAGAGGAACACCATATATTTT. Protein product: CSAGGGERNTIYF.

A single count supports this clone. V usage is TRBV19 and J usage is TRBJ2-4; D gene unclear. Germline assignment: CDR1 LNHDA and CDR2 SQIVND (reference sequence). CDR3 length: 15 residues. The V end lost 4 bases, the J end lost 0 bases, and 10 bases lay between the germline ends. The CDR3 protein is CASSTTDLAKNIQYF. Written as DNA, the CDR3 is TGTGCCAGTAGTACAACAGATTTAGCCAAAAACATTCAGTACTTC.

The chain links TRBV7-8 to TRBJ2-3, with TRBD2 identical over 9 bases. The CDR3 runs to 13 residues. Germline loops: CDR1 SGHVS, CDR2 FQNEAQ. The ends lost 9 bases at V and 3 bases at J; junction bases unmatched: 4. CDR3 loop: CASSSGSTDTQYF. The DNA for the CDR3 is TGTGCCAGTAGTAGCGGGAGTACAGATACGCAGTATTTT.